The 31 T cell receptor beta chains below all came from one sample that was sequenced in a study of immune evolution from preneoplasia to lung adenocarcinoma. The method was immunoSEQ multiplex PCR; TCRdb's version includes in-frame clones alone and lacks a portion of them. The profile shows about 6,000 clones, roughly 79% of them singletons. Sample: FFPE minimally invasive lung adenocarcinoma tissue. These TCRs come from a person aged 45-69 years with lung adenocarcinoma.

The rearrangement joins TRBV6-5 to TRBJ1-1; tentative D call: TRBD1 (5 bases). V lost 5 bases and J lost 4, with 17 bases in between. Germline V CDR1 and CDR2: MNHEY, SVGAGI. This CDR3 is 15 amino acids long. In DNA, the CDR3 is TGTGCCAGCAGTGGAGGGGTCCCAAGGAGCACTGAAGCTTTCTTT. It codes for CASSGGVPRSTEAFF.

This clone appeared a few times. This sequence joins TRBV30 and TRBJ2-7, with a possible D match to TRBD2 (5 bases). V was shortened by 4 bases and J by 7 bases, with 23 bases between the two germline ends. The CDR3 is 15 amino acids. Germline-derived CDR1 and CDR2 are GTSNPN and SVGIG (reference sequence). The CDR3 reads CAWMRGQVVSGEQYF. CDR3 DNA: TGTGCCTGGATGCGCGGGCAGGTTGTGTCCGGGGAGCAGTACTTC.

J is TRBJ2-7 and V is TRBV19; 7 nucleotides align to TRBD1. Trimming took 3 bases from V and 3 from J; bases not matched to a gene: 8. Germline assignment: CDR1 LNHDA and CDR2 SQIVND (reference sequence). CDR3 length: 15 amino acids. The CDR3 DNA sequence: TGTGCCAGTAGTATTGGGGTTACAGGGGTCTACGAGCAGTACTTC. It specifies CASSIGVTGVYEQYF.

This chain links TRBV5-5 with TRBJ1-6; 10 nucleotides match TRBD1. Germline loops: CDR1 SGHKS, CDR2 YYEKEE (reference sequence). V shed 1 base and J 10 bases; nucleotides not matched to a gene: 5. The CDR3 has 15 amino acids. The CDR3 protein is CASSLWDRGESPLHF. The CDR3 DNA follows: TGTGCCAGCAGCTTGTGGGACAGGGGAGAGTCACCCCTCCACTTT.

The chain is built from TRBV30 and TRBJ1-2; D uncertain. CDR1 is GTSNPN and CDR2 is SVGIG in the germline V gene (reference sequence). The V end was cut by 3 bases, the J end by 7 bases, with 12 bases between. This CDR3 region has 12 residues. The chain's CDR3 is CAWSLGGFGYTF. CDR3 coding DNA: TGTGCCTGGAGCCTAGGTGGGTTTGGCTACACCTTC.

CDR3 nucleotides: TGCGCCAGCAGCCGGGGACAGGGGCTGAATGAAAAACTGTTTTTT. Protein sequence: CASSRGQGLNEKLFF. This chain uses TRBV5-1 with TRBJ1-4, with 10 bases aligning to TRBD1. Trimming removed 4 bases from V and 5 bases from J; junction bases left unmatched: 5. The CDR3 runs 15 residues. Germline V gene lookup returns CDR1 SGHRS and CDR2 YFSETQ.

The chain links TRBV11-2 to TRBJ2-7; TRBD2 is a possible D gene (5 bases). V was trimmed by 1 base and J by 3 bases, leaving 10 bases between them. CDR3 length equals 14 residues. CDR1 SGHAT and CDR2 FQNNGV come from the germline V gene. This CDR3 reads CASSLGGSLYEQYF. CDR3 coding DNA: TGTGCCAGCAGCTTAGGAGGGTCCCTCTACGAGCAGTACTTC.

The V call is TRBV11-2, the J call TRBJ2-7; D might be TRBD1 (6 bases). V was cut by 5 bases and J by 3 bases, with 14 bases left in between. CDR3 length equals 14 residues. Germline CDR1 SGHAT, CDR2 FQNNGV. For the CDR3, the DNA is TGTGCCAGCAGCATCAACAGGGCTGACTACGAGCAGTACTTC. Protein product: CASSINRADYEQYF.

For the CDR3, the DNA is TGCGCCAGCAGCTTGGCCGTTCAGGGCGGATCACCCCTCCACTTT. Residues: CASSLAVQGGSPLHF. The chain uses TRBV5-1 and TRBJ1-6; D perhaps matches TRBD1 (5 bases). The ends were cut back, 0 bases at V and 10 bases at J, with 14 bases in the middle. Germline V CDR1 and CDR2: SGHRS, YFSETQ. This CDR3 has 15 residues.

The chain is built from TRBV11-3 and TRBJ2-1; TRBD1 aligns across 10 bases. This CDR3 contains 15 residues. J gave up 6 bases and V 3 bases, and 5 bases lay outside the gene matches. CDR1 and CDR2 from the germline V gene are SGHNT and YENEEA. The CDR3 DNA reads TGTGCCAGCAGCTTTGGGACAGGGGAAGCCAATGAGCAGTTCTTC. It specifies CASSFGTGEANEQFF.

The CDR3 protein is CASMPGTGEGKLFF. CDR3 in DNA: TGTGCCAGCATGCCCGGGACAGGGGAGGGAAAACTGTTTTTT. This chain connects TRBV28 to TRBJ1-4, with 10 bases lining up with TRBD1. This CDR3 has 14 residues. The germline V gene encodes CDR1 MDHEN and CDR2 SYDVKM. J gave up 10 bases and V 7 bases, and 9 bases lay outside the gene matches. Combining the CDR3 with reference TRBV28 and TRBJ1-4 gives the whole variable domain DVKVTQSSRYLVKRTGEKVFLECVQDMDHENMFWYRQDPGLGLRLIYFSYDVKMKEKGDIPEGYSVSREKKERFSLILESASTNQTSMYLCASMPGTGEGKLFFGSGTQLSVL.

The V call is TRBV7-9, the J call TRBJ2-7, with a tentative D call TRBD1 (6 bases). The CDR3 runs 15 residues. In germline, CDR1 is SEHNR, CDR2 FQNEAQ (reference sequence). V shed 5 bases and J shed 2 bases, with 16 bases lying between them. The CDR3 bases are TGTGCCAGCAGCACCCAGTCAGGGGCCCCCTACGAGCAGTACTTC. Translated, it gives CASSTQSGAPYEQYF.

The rearrangement uses TRBV27 and TRBJ1-1, with D unclear. Germline V gene data show CDR1 as MNHEY and CDR2 as SMNVEV (reference sequence). The V end was cut by 6 bases, the J end by 1 base, with 12 bases between. CDR3 length equals 14 residues. The CDR3 nucleotides read TGTGCCAGCAGCCGGGAATCAGCGAACACTGAAGCTTTCTTT. Residues: CASSRESANTEAFF.

The chain recombines TRBV28 with TRBJ2-2; perhaps TRBD2 as D (6 bases). The CDR3 runs 13 residues. Trimming removed 7 bases from V and 5 bases from J, with 11 bases in between. Germline CDR1 reads MDHEN; CDR2 reads SYDVKM. This chain's CDR3 is CASKMGGTGELFF. The DNA of the CDR3 is TGTGCCAGCAAAATGGGGGGAACCGGGGAGCTGTTTTTT.

The CDR3 reads CASTKTGANSYEQYF. The CDR3 DNA reads TGTGCCAGCACCAAGACAGGGGCGAACTCCTACGAGCAGTACTTC. The chain uses TRBV6-5 and TRBJ2-7; 8 bases agree with TRBD1. This CDR3 region has 15 residues. Germline CDR1 and CDR2: MNHEY and SVGAGI. V shed 7 bases, J shed 0 bases, and the junction held 8 bases outside the gene matches.

This clone came up once. Other DNA sequences in this sample translate to the same CDR3. V and J are TRBV11-1 and TRBJ2-2; 10 nucleotides align to TRBD1. The germline CDR1 and CDR2 sequences are SGHAT and FQDESV (reference sequence). Unmatched junction bases numbered 7, after V lost 2 bases and J lost 4 bases. This CDR3 is 17 amino acids long. The CDR3 is CASSLLLGQGSTGELFF. The CDR3 coding sequence is TGTGCCAGCAGCTTACTCTTGGGACAGGGGAGCACCGGGGAGCTGTTTTTT.

This clone was seen only once. The chain couples TRBV4-1 to TRBJ2-1; TRBD1 aligns across 7 bases. J gave up 0 bases and V 1 base, and 0 bases lay outside the gene matches. The germline CDR1 and CDR2 sequences are MGHRA and YSYEKL. The CDR3 sequence is 15 residues long. CDR3 sequence reads: CASSQAGGSYNEQFF. CDR3 bases: TGCGCCAGCAGCCAAGCAGGGGGCTCCTACAATGAGCAGTTCTTC.

CDR3 bases: TGTGCCAGCAGTTCCGGGAGCTCCTATAATTCACCCCTCCACTTT. As protein: CASSSGSSYNSPLHF. The chain couples TRBV7-6 to TRBJ1-6; D gene unclear. The CDR3 runs 15 residues. Trimming took off 6 bases at V and 0 bases at J, with 9 bases between the two ends. Germline values: CDR1 SGHVS, CDR2 FNYEAQ.

CDR3 sequence (DNA): TGTGCCAGCACCCCAGGGAGCGCTGAAAAACTGTTTTTT. It specifies CASTPGSAEKLFF. The rearrangement joins TRBV27 to TRBJ1-4, with D maybe TRBD1 (5 bases). The CDR3 length is 13 residues. Germline assignment: CDR1 MNHEY and CDR2 SMNVEV (reference sequence). The V and J ends lost 7 bases and 7 bases respectively, with 13 bases between them.

The chain combines TRBV4-2 with TRBJ2-6, with TRBD1 identical over 7 bases. From germline, CDR1 is LGHNA and CDR2 YNFKEQ. The CDR3 runs 18 residues. V lost 3 bases and J lost 0; bases outside the gene matches: 8. CDR3 bases: TGTGCCAGCAGCCAGGGACAGATGGCAAGCTCTGGGGCCAACGTCCTGACTTTC. Translation gives CASSQGQMASSGANVLTF.

The J gene is TRBJ2-1, the V gene TRBV2, with TRBD2 identical over 10 bases. Germline CDR1 SNHLY, CDR2 FYNNEI. This CDR3 has 14 amino acids. Trimming removed 4 bases from V and 7 bases from J; junction bases left unmatched: 4. The CDR3 loop is CASSVASGSNEQFF. The CDR3, as DNA: TGTGCCAGCAGTGTGGCTAGCGGGAGTAATGAGCAGTTCTTC.

The rearrangement joins TRBV6-5 to TRBJ1-1; D is perhaps TRBD1 (6 bases). CDR1 is MNHEY and CDR2 is SVGAGI in the germline V gene. CDR3 length: 14 residues. V lost 1 base, J lost 7 bases, and 13 bases lay in between. CDR3 bases: TGTGCCAGCAGTTACTGGCAGGGGTCGGGTGAAGCTTTCTTT. Amino acids: CASSYWQGSGEAFF.

This chain joins TRBV28 and TRBJ2-1; TRBD1 matches 10 bases. Germline-derived CDR1 and CDR2 are MDHEN and SYDVKM. The CDR3 has 16 residues. J gave up 6 bases and V 6 bases, and 11 bases lay outside the gene matches. The CDR3 is CASRKDRGLRGNEQFF. In DNA form, the CDR3 reads TGTGCCAGCAGAAAGGACAGGGGGTTAAGGGGCAATGAGCAGTTCTTC.

This clone is large within its sample. The V gene is TRBV7-9, the J gene TRBJ1-1; D unresolved. Germline CDR1 reads SEHNR; CDR2 reads FQNEAQ (reference sequence). This CDR3 region has 15 residues. V lost 5 bases, J lost 1 base, and 14 bases lay in between. CDR3 DNA: TGTGCCAGCAGCGCCCAATCAGGAGCGAACACTGAAGCTTTCTTT. It translates to CASSAQSGANTEAFF.

The chain carries TRBV7-2 and TRBJ2-3, with 7 bases identical to TRBD2. Trimming took 0 bases from V and 5 from J; bases not matched to a gene: 8. The CDR3 sequence is 16 residues long. Germline lookup yields CDR1 SGHTA and CDR2 FQGNSA. The CDR3 DNA reads TGTGCCAGCAGCTTAGCGCCGGGGGGATTCCAAGATACGCAGTATTTT. Its translation: CASSLAPGGFQDTQYF.

The chain joins TRBV19 to TRBJ1-5, with D perhaps TRBD1 (6 bases). Germline assignment: CDR1 LNHDA and CDR2 SQIVND (reference sequence). V lost 5 bases to trimming and J lost 7 bases, with 12 bases between them. This CDR3 spans 13 amino acids. The CDR3 region is CASSQGLDQPQHF. The CDR3 DNA is TGTGCCAGTAGTCAGGGGTTGGACCAGCCCCAGCATTTT.

J is TRBJ2-1 and V is TRBV19; 10 bases agree with TRBD2. This CDR3 is 14 amino acids long. Per the germline V gene, CDR1 is LNHDA and CDR2 is SQIVND (reference sequence). J lost 7 bases, V lost 4 bases, and 4 bases had no gene match. As DNA, the CDR3 is TGTGCCAGTAGTACCCAACTAGCGGGGAATGAGCAGTTCTTC. Amino acids: CASSTQLAGNEQFF. The variable domain in full, with the rest retrieved from reference TRBV19 and TRBJ2-1, is DGGITQSPKYLFRKEGQNVTLSCEQNLNHDAMYWYRQDPGQGLRLIYYSQIVNDFQKGDIAEGYSVSREKKESFPLTVTSAQKNPTAFYLCASSTQLAGNEQFFGPGTRLTVL.

The J gene is TRBJ2-2, the V gene TRBV7-2; 10 bases map to TRBD2. Germline values: CDR1 SGHTA, CDR2 FQGNSA. The CDR3 spans 15 residues. The V gene end was trimmed by 5 bases and the J gene end by 1 base; junction bases not matched to a gene: 1. The CDR3: CASSSGRVNTGELFF. CDR3 nucleotides: TGTGCCAGCAGCAGCGGGAGGGTGAACACCGGGGAGCTGTTTTTT. Complete variable domain (other parts from reference TRBV7-2 and TRBJ2-2): GAGVSQSPSNKVTEKGKDVELRCDPISGHTALYWYRQSLGQGLEFLIYFQGNSAPDKSGLPSDRFSAERTGGSVSTLTIQRTQQEDSAVYLCASSSGRVNTGELFFGEGSRLTVL.

The chain is built from TRBV7-3 and TRBJ2-3; D possibly uses TRBD1 or TRBD2 (5 bases each). The CDR3 runs to 17 residues. From germline, CDR1 is SGHTA and CDR2 FQGTGA. V gave up 3 bases and J gave up 4 bases, with 20 bases separating them. The CDR3 sequence: CASSFGVGAVGADTQYF. CDR3 coding DNA: TGTGCCAGCAGCTTTGGTGTCGGGGCAGTTGGCGCAGATACGCAGTATTTT.

This clone was counted a single time. The rearrangement uses TRBV2 and TRBJ2-4; D is uncertain. Germline loops: CDR1 SNHLY, CDR2 FYNNEI. V was clipped by 0 bases and J by 0 bases, with 9 bases between them. The CDR3 is 16 amino acids. Written as DNA, the CDR3 is TGTGCCAGCAGTGAAGCTGTGGGCCTAGCCAAAAACATTCAGTACTTC. Residues: CASSEAVGLAKNIQYF.

In DNA, the CDR3 is TGCAGCGTGCAAGTAGGGGAGACCCAGTACTTC. Protein sequence: CSVQVGETQYF. The chain is built from TRBV29-1 and TRBJ2-5; D not certain. The V end lost 6 bases, the J end lost 5 bases, and 10 bases lay between the germline ends. The V gene's germline CDR1 is SQVTM and CDR2 ANQGSEA. This CDR3 spans 11 amino acids.